This T cell receptor (beta chain) was retrieved from a study of cytomegalovirus exposure and HLA in healthy donors. The study, taken as a whole, reports: In an earlier analysis, about 87% or about 30%: the productive usage of most TCR beta V segments.

Points on this clone: Its antigen is not identified.

The CDR3 has 14 amino acids. V lost 5 bases to trimming and J lost 2 bases, with 13 bases between them. CDR1 SGHTA and CDR2 FQGNSA come from the germline V gene. The study ran its PCR with 60 Vbeta and 13 Jbeta primers. Libraries were prepared by immunoSEQ multiplex PCR; TCRdb keeps only in-frame clonotypes and omits some of them. The sample records 110,000 to 150,000 clones, around two thirds being singletons. This receptor was obtained from a man aged 18 to 35 in good health and CMV-seropositive. The V gene is TRBV7-2, the J gene TRBJ2-7; D may be TRBD2 (5 bases). The sample comprised PBMCs. CDR3 residues: CASSPPGRPYEQYF. CDR3 bases: TGTGCCAGCAGCCCCCCGGGGAGACCCTACGAGCAGTACTTC.